What follows are 29 T cell receptor beta chains derived from one specimen sequenced in a study of cytomegalovirus exposure and HLA in healthy donors. The primer mix had 60 Vbeta and 13 Jbeta primers. Measured with immunoSEQ multiplex PCR; TCRdb has only the in-frame clones, and not every one. Of fewer than 100,000 clones in the sample, 65% to 80% were seen once. The sample comprised PBMCs. These receptor sequences come from a man aged 60-69 years in good health and CMV-seropositive.

The CDR3 DNA reads TGTGCCAGCAGCCAAGAATCGGGGTATAGCAATCAGCCCCAGCATTTT. Translation gives CASSQESGYSNQPQHF. This chain connects TRBV4-2 to TRBJ1-5, with no clear D. V was trimmed by 0 bases and J by 0 bases, leaving 9 bases between them. The CDR3 is 16 amino acids. Looked up from germline, CDR1 is LGHNA and CDR2 is YNFKEQ.

CDR3 loop: CASSPVLRLYEQYF. CDR3 nucleotide sequence: TGTGCCAGCAGTCCGGTCCTACGCCTCTACGAGCAGTACTTC. The rearrangement joins TRBV28 to TRBJ2-7; D gene ambiguous. The germline V and J ends were trimmed by 5 bases and 3 bases, with 14 bases remaining between them. Germline V CDR1 and CDR2: MDHEN, SYDVKM. The CDR3 contains 14 residues.

The chain uses TRBV29-1 and TRBJ2-7, with D tentatively TRBD1 (6 bases). This CDR3 is 12 amino acids long. Germline CDR1 is SQVTM and CDR2 is ANQGSEA. V was clipped by 2 bases and J by 3 bases, with 8 bases between them. The CDR3 loop is CSVEQGRYEQYF. The CDR3 DNA reads TGCAGCGTTGAACAGGGGCGCTACGAGCAGTACTTC.

This clone was seen a few times. The CDR3 sequence is CASSKDRFYEQYF. DNA of the CDR3: TGTGCCAGCAGCAAAGACAGGTTCTACGAGCAGTACTTC. The chain carries TRBV5-4 and TRBJ2-7, with a weak D call TRBD1 (6 bases). This CDR3 has 13 amino acids. V lost 4 bases, J lost 3 bases, and 11 bases lay in between. Germline V gene data show CDR1 as SGHNT and CDR2 as YYREEE (reference sequence).

The genes are TRBV9 and TRBJ2-7; TRBD2 might be the D (5 bases). CDR3 length equals 14 residues. Germline-derived CDR1 and CDR2 are SGDLS and YYNGEE. With 4 bases removed from V and 7 bases from J, the gap between germline ends came to 18 bases. CDR3 nucleotide sequence: TGTGCCAGCAGCCCGGGGAGTGGGTTTATTGAGCAGTACTTC. Translation: CASSPGSGFIEQYF.

This chain uses TRBV9 with TRBJ1-2; no clear D gene. This CDR3 spans 15 amino acids. Germline assignment: CDR1 SGDLS and CDR2 YYNGEE. Trimming shortened V by 0 bases and J by 4 bases, and 13 bases separated the two germline ends. CDR3 sequence reads: CASSVVPDNFYGYTF. Here the CDR3 DNA reads TGTGCCAGCAGCGTAGTGCCCGACAACTTCTATGGCTACACCTTC.

This clone was seen only a few times. The chain has TRBV19 and TRBJ1-5; 8 bases are a match to TRBD1. The CDR3 is 14 amino acids. Germline V gives CDR1 LNHDA, CDR2 SQIVND (reference sequence). Losses at the gene ends were 7 bases for V and 4 bases for J; bases not matched to a gene: 6. The CDR3 protein is CASTLGDRNQPQHF. The CDR3 DNA reads as TGTGCCAGTACCTTGGGGGACAGGAATCAGCCCCAGCATTTT.

This clone was seen a handful of times. V usage is TRBV7-9 and J usage is TRBJ2-7, with 7 bases identical to TRBD1. The CDR3 consists of 15 residues. J lost 3 bases, V lost 1 base, and 6 bases had no gene match. Germline loops: CDR1 SEHNR, CDR2 FQNEAQ (reference sequence). CDR3 nucleotide sequence: TGTGCCAGCAGCTTAGACGCGGACAGGATCTACGAGCAGTACTTC. Its protein product is CASSLDADRIYEQYF.

This clone was picked up a small number of times. Here the CDR3 reads CASSSTSGGSYREQFF. The CDR3 DNA sequence: TGTGCCAGCAGCTCGACTAGCGGGGGGAGTTATAGGGAGCAGTTCTTC. The chain joins TRBV5-4 to TRBJ2-1; 13 nucleotides agree with TRBD2. CDR1 and CDR2 from the germline V gene are SGHNT and YYREEE (reference sequence). The ends lost 3 bases at V and 10 bases at J; junction bases unmatched: 10. The CDR3 consists of 16 residues.

In this sample, this clone turned up once. The chain is built from TRBV7-9 and TRBJ2-7; D might be TRBD1 (6 bases). V gave up 1 base and J gave up 1 base, with 11 bases separating them. The germline V gene encodes CDR1 SEHNR and CDR2 FQNEAQ (reference sequence). This CDR3 spans 15 amino acids. The CDR3 sequence is CASSLGLGASYEQYF. The CDR3 DNA is TGTGCCAGCAGCTTAGGTCTGGGGGCATCCTACGAGCAGTACTTC.

V gene TRBV28 combines with J gene TRBJ1-5, with D maybe TRBD1 (5 bases). Trimming left V 2 bases short and J 4 bases short, with 9 bases between. In germline, CDR1 is MDHEN, CDR2 SYDVKM. The CDR3 is 14 amino acids. CDR3 region: CASSLRTTNQPQHF. The CDR3 coding sequence is TGTGCCAGCAGTTTACGGACAACGAATCAGCCCCAGCATTTT.

V gene TRBV27 combines with J gene TRBJ2-7; 9 bases map to TRBD1. The CDR3 has 14 residues. Germline V CDR1 and CDR2: MNHEY, SMNVEV (reference sequence). V trimming: 2 bases; J trimming: 4 bases; junction bases outside the gene matches: 3. CDR3 nucleotides: TGTGCCAGCAGTTTAGGACAGGGGTGGTACGAGCAGTACTTC. Translated, it gives CASSLGQGWYEQYF.

This clone was seen only a few times. V and J are TRBV7-2 and TRBJ1-5, with D hard to call. The V gene lost 3 bases and the J gene lost 8 bases, with 14 bases spanning the gap. Germline V lookup: CDR1 SGHTA, CDR2 FQGNSA. The CDR3 is 14 residues long. The CDR3 loop is CASSFSGSLKPQHF. The CDR3 DNA follows: TGTGCCAGCAGCTTCTCCGGGAGTTTGAAGCCCCAGCATTTT.

As DNA, the CDR3 is TGCGCCAGCAGCCCCATGGGGCAGGGACAAGAGACCCAGTACTTC. Translated, it gives CASSPMGQGQETQYF. The chain couples TRBV5-1 to TRBJ2-5, with D perhaps matching TRBD1 (5 bases). V was cut by 4 bases and J by 2 bases, with 15 bases left in between. CDR1 and CDR2 from the germline V gene are SGHRS and YFSETQ. The CDR3 extends over 15 amino acids.

This chain uses TRBV18 with TRBJ2-3; TRBD2 aligns across 8 bases. The junction had 12 bases not matched to a gene; V was cut back by 3 bases and J by 4 bases. The CDR3 sequence is 17 residues long. Germline V lookup: CDR1 KGHSH, CDR2 LQKENI. CDR3 DNA: TGTGCCAGCTCACCCCTACCTTTGGCGGGGGGCTCAGATACGCAGTATTTT. It encodes CASSPLPLAGGSDTQYF. The whole variable domain, remainder taken from reference TRBV18 and TRBJ2-3, is NAGVMQNPRHLVRRRGQEARLRCSPMKGHSHVYWYRQLPEEGLKFMVYLQKENIIDESGMPKERFSAEFPKEGPSILRIQQVVRGDSAAYFCASSPLPLAGGSDTQYFGPGTRLTVL.

The chain combines TRBV14 with TRBJ2-3; a possible D gene is TRBD1 (6 bases). The CDR3 has 19 residues. Germline V lookup: CDR1 SGHDN, CDR2 FVKESK. The V and J ends lost 4 bases and 3 bases respectively, with 26 bases between them. CDR3 in amino acids: CASSRKYGTGKGTTDTQYF. The CDR3 DNA reads as TGTGCCAGCAGCCGAAAGTACGGAACAGGGAAGGGAACTACAGATACGCAGTATTTT. The complete variable domain, with remaining parts taken from reference TRBV14 and TRBJ2-3, reads EAGVTQFPSHSVIEKGQTVTLRCDPISGHDNLYWYRRVMGKEIKFLLHFVKESKQDESGMPNNRFLAERTGGTYSTLKVQPAELEDSGVYFCASSRKYGTGKGTTDTQYFGPGTRLTVL.

The chain links TRBV5-1 to TRBJ1-1; D is possibly TRBD1 (5 bases). The CDR3 sequence is 13 residues long. Germline-derived CDR1 and CDR2 are SGHRS and YFSETQ. V gave up 5 bases and J gave up 3 bases, with 11 bases separating them. The CDR3 loop reads CASSKGGDTEAFF. CDR3 DNA: TGCGCCAGCAGTAAGGGAGGGGACACTGAAGCTTTCTTT.

The chain links TRBV13 to TRBJ1-5; tentatively, D is TRBD1 (5 bases). Trimming pared 0 bases from V and 7 bases from J, leaving 10 bases between. Germline CDR1 PRHDT, CDR2 FYEKMQ (reference sequence). This CDR3 is 14 amino acids long. The CDR3 coding sequence is TGTGCCAGCAGCTTAGGGCAGGGTCGGCAGCCCCAGCATTTT. Amino acids: CASSLGQGRQPQHF.

This clone was seen a handful of times. This chain links TRBV29-1 with TRBJ2-3, with D uncertain. CDR1 and CDR2 (germline): SQVTM, ANQGSEA. The CDR3 is 10 amino acids. With 7 bases removed from V and 6 bases from J, the gap between germline ends came to 8 bases. The CDR3 nucleotides read TGCAGCGGCGGTGACGATACGCAGTATTTT. Protein product: CSGGDDTQYF.

The chain carries TRBV5-4 and TRBJ2-5; maybe TRBD2 (5 bases). The CDR3 runs to 13 residues. The ends were cut back, 2 bases at V and 0 bases at J, with 5 bases in the middle. From germline, CDR1 is SGHNT and CDR2 YYREEE (reference sequence). The CDR3 DNA follows: TGTGCCAGCAGCTTACTAGACCAAGAGACCCAGTACTTC. It codes for CASSLLDQETQYF.

V and J are TRBV19 and TRBJ1-5, with D possibly being TRBD1 (5 bases). V was clipped by 6 bases and J by 0 bases, with 18 bases between them. There are 17 residues in the CDR3. Looked up from germline, CDR1 is LNHDA and CDR2 is SQIVND (reference sequence). In DNA form, the CDR3 reads TGTGCCAGTAGGGATCGGGACGGACTATATAGCAATCAGCCCCAGCATTTT. Protein: CASRDRDGLYSNQPQHF.

The CDR3 region is CASSLPVGQSYGYTF. CDR3 DNA sequence: TGTGCCAGCAGTTTACCCGTGGGGCAAAGCTATGGCTACACCTTC. This chain uses TRBV28 with TRBJ1-2, with a weak D call TRBD1 (5 bases). The V end was cut by 2 bases, the J end by 4 bases, with 14 bases between. The CDR3 has 15 residues. Germline V CDR1 and CDR2: MDHEN, SYDVKM.

The V gene is TRBV6-1, the J gene TRBJ2-7, with TRBD1 matching 10 bases. The CDR3 length is 15 residues. The V gene's germline CDR1 is MNHNS and CDR2 SASEGT. The trim removed 5 bases at V and 1 base at J, leaving 5 bases unmatched. CDR3 sequence: CASSPGTGASYEQYF. The CDR3 nucleotides read TGTGCCAGCAGTCCCGGGACAGGGGCATCCTACGAGCAGTACTTC.

This chain links TRBV19 with TRBJ2-7; 10 positions agree with TRBD1. After removal of 3 bases from V and 6 bases from J, the junction contained 5 bases not matched to a gene. Germline CDR1 reads LNHDA; CDR2 reads SQIVND (reference sequence). The length of the CDR3 is 14 residues. CDR3 nucleotide sequence: TGTGCCAGTAGTATTGGGACAGGGGCCCGCGAGCAGTACTTC. Translation: CASSIGTGAREQYF.

Concerning this clone: With a much larger clone just one base away, this may be a read error. V and J are TRBV6-5 and TRBJ2-2; 8 nucleotides align to TRBD1. The CDR3 totals 15 residues. Germline CDR1 MNHEY, CDR2 SVGAGI. With 5 bases clipped from V and 1 base from J, the junction kept 3 bases outside the gene matches. The CDR3 DNA is TGTGCCAGCAGTGCCGGGACAGGGAACACCGGGGAGCTGTTTTTT. It encodes CASSAGTGNTGELFF.

CDR3 nucleotide sequence: TGTGCCAGTAGTGTCCTCGGGACAGGGCCTAACTATGGCTACACCTTC. Its translation: CASSVLGTGPNYGYTF. V is TRBV19 and J is TRBJ1-2; 9 nucleotides line up with TRBD1. Germline trimming cut 5 bases from V and 0 bases from J; bases unmatched to any gene: 7. Germline CDR1 LNHDA, CDR2 SQIVND (reference sequence). The CDR3 covers 16 residues. The full variable domain, in which reference TRBV19 and TRBJ1-2 provide the parts outside the CDR3, is DGGITQSPKYLFRKEGQNVTLSCEQNLNHDAMYWYRQDPGQGLRLIYYSQIVNDFQKGDIAEGYSVSREKKESFPLTVTSAQKNPTAFYLCASSVLGTGPNYGYTFGSGTRLTVV.

This clone has a single count. The chain uses TRBV27 and TRBJ2-1; a possible D gene is TRBD1 (5 bases). Trimming removed 1 base from V and 5 bases from J, with 9 bases in between. The CDR3 is 14 residues long. In germline, CDR1 is MNHEY, CDR2 SMNVEV (reference sequence). The CDR3 nucleotides are TGTGCCAGCAGTTTATTGCCAGGGAACAATGAGCAGTTCTTC. Protein product: CASSLLPGNNEQFF.

The CDR3 spells CASSVTSGVTDTQYF. Written as DNA, the CDR3 is TGTGCCAGCAGCGTTACTAGCGGGGTTACAGATACGCAGTATTTT. The V call is TRBV9, the J call TRBJ2-3; 10 nucleotides match TRBD2. The CDR3 runs to 15 residues. Germline CDR1 reads SGDLS; CDR2 reads YYNGEE. Trimming took 2 bases from V and 3 from J; bases not matched to a gene: 3.

The chain carries TRBV2 and TRBJ2-1; the match to TRBD1 covers 8 bases. Trimming took 7 bases from V and 4 from J; bases not matched to a gene: 6. CDR1 SNHLY and CDR2 FYNNEI come from the germline V gene. This CDR3 is 14 amino acids long. The CDR3 sequence: CASTGQGLYNEQFF. Here the CDR3 DNA reads TGTGCCAGCACCGGACAGGGTCTGTACAATGAGCAGTTCTTC.